This T cell receptor beta chain was recovered during a study of blood T cell repertoires in COVID-19. Study-level background: Sources were T cells, B-cell-depleted T cells, or PBMCs; the material itself was cDNA or gDNA.

CDR1 is LNHDA and CDR2 is SQIVND in the germline V gene (reference sequence). The V end was cut by 4 bases, the J end by 5 bases, with 11 bases between. This CDR3 is built from 13 residues. Assay used: immunoSEQ multiplex PCR; TCRdb lists only in-frame clones, some missing. This table holds more than 65,000 clones, roughly 90% found once. The source of this sequence is a woman aged 45-65 years with acute or convalescent COVID-19. The chain combines TRBV19 with TRBJ1-1; D unclear. Material: peripheral blood. The CDR3 DNA is TGTGCCAGTAGTACCCCGACGGGAACTGAAGCTTTCTTT. Translating it yields CASSTPTGTEAFF.